This T cell receptor beta chain was documented in a study of blood T cells in healthy people across ages. Using a J-beta primer mix together with a sample-barcoded 5' primer, a second PCR was run for about 6 to 11 cycles. TCRdb re-called the 5' RACE reads with MiXCR, one entry per CDR3 protein. The sample records roughly 550,000 distinct CDR3 sequences, 20% to 30% being singletons. The CDR3 loop spans 15 amino acids. Per germline, CDR1 SGHTA and CDR2 FQGNSA. The V and J ends lost 1 base and 2 bases respectively, with 11 bases between them. The data also belong to a second study, concerning T cells of mothers and their children.

The origin of this receptor is a boy aged 10-17 years in good health. The specimen was blood. The J gene is TRBJ1-1, the V gene TRBV7-2, with D possibly TRBD1 on 5 matching bases. CDR3 residues: CASSLGVGVNTEAFF. The CDR3 bases are TGTGCCAGCAGCTTAGGGGTAGGGGTCAACACTGAAGCTTTCTTT.